This T cell receptor beta chain was observed in a study of identical twins. General study findings and limits: Compared with models, monozygotic twins showed more out-of-frame TCR alpha sharing. Twins shared out-of-frame alpha sequences with excess low generation probability. Carriage of fewer insertions was seen in abundant cord blood beta clonotypes, whereas memory repertoires showed none.

As to this clonotype: Antigen unknown.

TCRdb reprocessed the 5' RACE reads with MiXCR, giving one entry per CDR3 protein. The sample has 240,000 or so distinct CDR3 sequences; 7% are singletons. CDR3 length: 15 residues. Trimming shortened V by 2 bases and J by 4 bases, and 11 bases separated the two germline ends. The V gene's germline CDR1 is SEHNR and CDR2 FQNEAQ (reference sequence). The same sample was also used in a study of yellow fever vaccine responses in identical twins.

The chain combines TRBV7-9 with TRBJ2-2; possibly TRBD1 for D (6 bases). The clonotype originates from a young woman in good health. Sequencing used memory (CD45RO+) T cells sorted from blood. DNA for the CDR3: TGTGCCAGCAGCTTATCAGGGGTCGGCACCGGGGAGCTGTTTTTT. It translates to CASSLSGVGTGELFF.